The source of this T cell receptor (beta chain) is a study of tissue T cells after allogeneic stem cell transplantation. In regard to this clone: The antigen is undetermined. Gene labels here are mouse ones. With the read ending 1 residue before the CDR3 end, the germline J gene is used to fill in that end.

Time point specified: mouse harvest day 7 after allogeneic transplant. The graft held 10^6 splenic CD5+ T cells and 10^7 T-cell-depleted bone marrow cells. This table comes from immunoSEQ multiplex PCR, and its TCRdb copy is limited to in-frame clones, with some not included. The sample shows thousands of clones, roughly 53% of them seen only once. Whole-study results and caveats: Only a limited share of tissue TCRs appeared in blood or spleen.

Germline V CDR1 and CDR2: NSQYPW, LRSPGD (reference sequence). Trimming left V 2 bases short and J 5 bases short, with 5 bases between. This CDR3 region has 12 residues. Sequencing was performed on gut tissue. V gene TRBV1 combines with J gene TRBJ2-4; tentative D call: TRBD2 (5 bases). This receptor was taken from a female BALB/c mouse given C57BL/6 T cells with graft-versus-host disease after an allogeneic hematopoietic cell transplant. The CDR3 region is CTCSALGNTLYF. The part of the CDR3 DNA that was read is TGCACCTGCAGTGCACTGGGAAACACCTTGTAC. Drawing the rest from reference TRBV1 and TRBJ2-4, the complete variable domain is VTLLEQNPRWRLVPRGQAVNLRCILKNSQYPWMSWYQQDLQKQLQWLFTLRSPGDKEVKSLPGADYLATRVTDTELRLQVANMSQGRTLYCTCSALGNTLYFGAGTRLSVL.